The 9 T cell receptor beta chains below were found in one sample sequenced in a study of control samples from healthy donors and cancer patients. The assay was immunoSEQ multiplex PCR, and TCRdb's table has in-frame clones only and misses some. The sample yields about 180,000 clones, approximately 94% seen once. The sample was blood. These receptors came from a man aged 25 to 45 in good health.

The chain employs TRBV7-2 and TRBJ2-1; 14 bases line up with TRBD2. The ends lost 1 base at V and 7 bases at J; junction bases unmatched: 3. Germline-derived CDR1 and CDR2 are SGHTA and FQGNSA. The length of the CDR3 is 16 residues. CDR3 in DNA: TGTGCCAGCAGCTTAGGGGGGACTAGCGGGAGAAATGAGCAGTTCTTC. Translated: CASSLGGTSGRNEQFF.

The chain is built from TRBV27 and TRBJ1-6; a possible D gene is TRBD1 (6 bases). V was clipped by 4 bases and J by 0 bases, with 13 bases between them. The CDR3 covers 17 residues. Germline CDR1 and CDR2: MNHEY and SMNVEV (reference sequence). This CDR3 reads CASSSGTMSSYNSPLHF. In DNA, the CDR3 is TGTGCCAGCAGTTCGGGGACAATGAGCTCCTATAATTCACCCCTCCACTTT.

The chain links TRBV12-5 to TRBJ1-4, with 9 bases aligning to TRBD1. With V trimmed by 6 bases and J by 8 bases, 7 bases remained unmatched. Germline CDR1 reads LGHNT; CDR2 reads FRNRAP. The CDR3 is made up of 14 amino acids. CDR3 coding DNA: TGTGCTAGTGGAACGGACAGGGGAGGGGAAAAACTGTTTTTT. Its protein is CASGTDRGGEKLFF. The variable domain in full, completed from reference TRBV12-5 and TRBJ1-4, reads DARVTQTPRHKVTEMGQEVTMRCQPILGHNTVFWYRQTMMQGLELLAYFRNRAPLDDSGMPKDRFSAEMPDATLATLKIQPSEPRDSAVYFCASGTDRGGEKLFFGSGTQLSVL.

The gene calls are TRBV7-8 and TRBJ1-1; TRBD1 matches at 10 bases. The germline CDR1 and CDR2 sequences are SGHVS and FQNEAQ. There are 13 residues in the CDR3. Germline trimming cut 7 bases from V and 4 bases from J; bases unmatched to any gene: 3. The CDR3 sequence is CASTRTGGTEAFF. The CDR3 DNA sequence: TGTGCCAGCACCCGGACAGGGGGCACTGAAGCTTTCTTT.

The chain links TRBV7-2 to TRBJ1-6; TRBD1 is a possible D gene (5 bases). V lost 5 bases and J lost 6, with 14 bases in between. The CDR3 sequence is 15 residues long. CDR1 is SGHTA and CDR2 is FQGNSA in the germline V gene. CDR3 in DNA: TGTGCCAGCAGCGGGCAGACAGCCTCTAATTCACCCCTCCACTTT. Translating gives CASSGQTASNSPLHF.

This clone was picked up a small number of times. The chain combines TRBV3-1 (or the pseudogene TRBV3-2) with TRBJ1-1; 8 bases agree with TRBD1. This CDR3 has 13 residues. Germline CDR1 is LGHDT and CDR2 is YNNKEL (reference sequence). Trimming cost V 4 bases and J 6 bases; bases outside gene matches: 4. The CDR3 nucleotides read TGTGCCAGCAGCCTTGTACAGGGGGCTGAAGCTTTCTTT. Its protein product is CASSLVQGAEAFF.

The V call is TRBV25-1, the J call TRBJ2-3; 8 bases match TRBD1. The J segment lost 5 bases and the V segment lost 3 bases, leaving 4 bases of the junction unmatched. Germline CDR1 is MGHDK and CDR2 is SYGVNS. This CDR3 comprises 14 residues. The CDR3 bases are TGTGCCAGCAGTGACGAAACAGGGGGAGATACGCAGTATTTT. Translated: CASSDETGGDTQYF. Drawing the rest from reference TRBV25-1 and TRBJ2-3, the complete variable domain is EADIYQTPRYLVIGTGKKITLECSQTMGHDKMYWYQQDPGMELHLIHYSYGVNSTEKGDLSSESTVSRIRTEHFPLTLESARPSHTSQYLCASSDETGGDTQYFGPGTRLTVL.

In this sample, this clone turned up once. The gene calls are TRBV5-1 and TRBJ2-7; D is ambiguous. The CDR3 sequence is 12 residues long. V dropped 5 bases and J dropped 0 bases, with 6 bases sitting between them. Germline lookup yields CDR1 SGHRS and CDR2 YFSETQ. The CDR3 nucleotides are TGCGCCAGCAGGATGAGCTCCTACGAGCAGTACTTC. Protein: CASRMSSYEQYF.

The genes are TRBV2 and TRBJ1-6; 8 nucleotides agree with TRBD1. With V trimmed by 7 bases and J by 6 bases, 8 bases remained unmatched. Germline V gene data show CDR1 as SNHLY and CDR2 as FYNNEI. This CDR3 spans 15 amino acids. For the CDR3, the DNA is TGTGCCAGCAACCCCGACAGGGGATTTAATTCACCCCTCCACTTT. Its protein is CASNPDRGFNSPLHF. Filled out from reference TRBV2 and TRBJ1-6, the complete variable domain reads EPEVTQTPSHQVTQMGQEVILRCVPISNHLYFYWYRQILGQKVEFLVSFYNNEISEKSEIFDDQFSVERPDGSNFTLKIRSTKLEDSAMYFCASNPDRGFNSPLHFGNGTRLTVT.